The rows below give T cell receptor beta chains drawn from one sample of a study of T-cell reconstitution after alpha-beta-depleted transplantation in children. Using its own MiXCR run on the PCR reads, TCRdb lists one record per CDR3 protein. The sample lists 550,000 to 800,000 distinct CDR3 sequences; less than 15% were seen once. Sequencing used PBMCs, obtained before TCRalphabeta/CD19-depleted stem cell transplant. All receptors derive from a girl aged 2-10 years with congenital amegakaryocytic thrombocytopenia, due to receive a stem cell transplant. The CDR3 runs from the conserved cysteine through the conserved F or W. Fields, in order: J gene, D gene, CDR3 length, clone size, V gene, CDR3 DNA, CDR3 protein. A D gene is named only where the DNA matches it firmly. Only part of the rows carry a size: once, few, many, or a class if the clone is expanded.

j_gene: TRBJ2-6
d_gene: -
len: 19
abundance: -
v_gene: TRBV19
CDR3nt: TGTGCCAGTACTCTATCGACGACAGAGTTTGTCTCTGGGGCCAACGTCCTGACTTTC
CDR3aa: CASTLSTTEFVSGANVLTF

j_gene: TRBJ1-1
d_gene: -
len: 13
abundance: few
v_gene: TRBV7-9
CDR3nt: TGTGCCAGCAGCTTAGAGGTTCCGGGGTTGGCTTTCTTT
CDR3aa: CASSLEVPGLAFF

j_gene: TRBJ2-1
d_gene: -
len: 12
abundance: -
v_gene: TRBV7-2
CDR3nt: TGTGCCAGCAGCATTCTCTCTAGTGAGCAGTTCTTC
CDR3aa: CASSILSSEQFF

j_gene: TRBJ2-5
d_gene: -
len: 14
abundance: many
v_gene: TRBV20-1
CDR3nt: TGCAGTGCTAGAGTGCAGGGTTCCCAAGAGACCCAGTACTTC
CDR3aa: CSARVQGSQETQYF

j_gene: TRBJ2-1
d_gene: -
len: 15
abundance: many
v_gene: TRBV15
CDR3nt: TGTGCCACCAGCCTTCAGCGTGCCACTTACAATGAGCAGTTCTTC
CDR3aa: CATSLQRATYNEQFF

j_gene: TRBJ2-7
d_gene: -
len: 12
abundance: few
v_gene: TRBV7-9
CDR3nt: TGTGCCAGCAGGCAGGGTACCTACGAGCAGTACTTC
CDR3aa: CASRQGTYEQYF

j_gene: TRBJ2-1
d_gene: -
len: 14
abundance: many
v_gene: TRBV29-1
CDR3nt: TGCAGCGTTGTGCTAGCGGACAGATACAATGAGCAGTTCTTC
CDR3aa: CSVVLADRYNEQFF

j_gene: TRBJ1-3
d_gene: -
len: 18
abundance: -
v_gene: TRBV18
CDR3nt: TGTGCCAGCTCACCACCGTTAAAAACAGCGCCAGAGGGAAACACCATATATTTT
CDR3aa: CASSPPLKTAPEGNTIYF

j_gene: TRBJ2-7
d_gene: -
len: 13
abundance: many
v_gene: TRBV12-3/TRBV12-4
CDR3nt: TGTGCCAGCAAGGACACGCTAGCCCACGAGCAGTACTTC
CDR3aa: CASKDTLAHEQYF

j_gene: TRBJ2-7
d_gene: -
len: 16
abundance: -
v_gene: TRBV5-1
CDR3nt: TGCGCCAGCAGCTTGAATAGCCCGGGAGATACCCACGAGCAGTACTTC
CDR3aa: CASSLNSPGDTHEQYF

j_gene: TRBJ2-2
d_gene: -
len: 16
abundance: -
v_gene: TRBV7-6
CDR3nt: TGTGCCAGCAGCTTAGATGTGAACCCCCGGACCGGGGAGCTGTTTTTT
CDR3aa: CASSLDVNPRTGELFF

j_gene: TRBJ1-2
d_gene: -
len: 13
abundance: many
v_gene: TRBV27
CDR3nt: TGTGCCAGCAGTTTCGACCGCCTGGGTGGCTACACCTTC
CDR3aa: CASSFDRLGGYTF

j_gene: TRBJ1-5
d_gene: -
len: 13
abundance: many
v_gene: TRBV5-1
CDR3nt: TGCGCCAGCAGCTTGGAACAGGATCAGCCCCAGCATTTT
CDR3aa: CASSLEQDQPQHF